This TCR beta chain was sequenced in a study of CD8 T cells in ankylosing spondylitis. Study-wide points: Some of the motif variants had earlier been found in reactive arthritis patients' fluid and blood. Seemingly characteristic of ankylosing spondylitis blood was a TCR beta motif consisting of several highly homologous variants.

The V end was cut by 4 bases, the J end by 9 bases, with 10 bases between. Germline V gene data show CDR1 as LGHNA and CDR2 as YSLEER. This CDR3 is 13 amino acids long. As regards this clonotype: Its antigen is not known.

The authors made TCR beta libraries by quantitative 5'-RACE with molecular barcodes. Using its own MiXCR run on the 5' RACE reads, TCRdb lists one record per CDR3 protein. The table has around 890,000 distinct CDR3 sequences, roughly 12% seen once. The gene calls are TRBV4-3 and TRBJ1-6, with unresolved D. This TCR came from a male donor with ankylosing spondylitis. The sequenced sample consisted of blood, either unsorted or a sorted T cell fraction (not recorded which). In DNA form, the CDR3 reads TGCGCCAGCAGCCGGAAACGGGCTTCACCCCTCCACTTT. Translation: CASSRKRASPLHF.